The rows below give T cell receptor beta chains drawn from one sample of a study of radiotherapy plus CTLA-4 blockade in lung cancer. Only in-frame clones appear in the TCRdb table, and some are missing; sequencing was by immunoSEQ multiplex PCR. Among around 70,000 clones, 60% to 80% were seen once, and the ten largest hold 16%. The sample here was peripheral blood, taken from a patient treated with radiotherapy plus ipilimumab. These receptors originate from a human donor with non-small cell lung cancer whose response to radiotherapy plus ipilimumab could not be evaluated. Some clones in this sample may be carry-over from other donors' samples. The CDR3 runs from the conserved cysteine through the conserved F or W. D genes are given only for firm matches. Clone sizes are given selectively: once, few, many, or a class where the clone is expanded.

J gene	V gene	D gene	clone size	CDR3 DNA	CDR3 protein
TRBJ2-7	TRBV7-9	-	-	TGTGCCAGCAGCTTAGAAGTCGGCGAGCAGTACTTC	CASSLEVGEQYF
TRBJ1-2	TRBV5-4	-	-	TGTGCCAGCAGGGGCGGGGCAGGGACTAACTATGGCTACACCTTC	CASRGGAGTNYGYTF
TRBJ1-2	TRBV9	TRBD1	-	TGTGCCAGCAGCGTAGTTGCCCAGGGGGGATATGGCTACACCTTC	CASSVVAQGGYGYTF
TRBJ1-2	TRBV5-5	-	-	TGTGCCAGCAACTACCCCCCAGCCGGCAATGGCTACACCTTC	CASNYPPAGNGYTF
TRBJ1-2	TRBV5-4	TRBD1	-	TGTGCCAGCAGCTTGGAGGGGGCTCAAGGCTACACCTTC	CASSLEGAQGYTF
TRBJ2-7	TRBV21-1	-	few	TGTGCCAGCCGCCAATACAGGGGCCCGGGGAAAGGCGAGCAGTACTTC	CASRQYRGPGKGEQYF
TRBJ2-1	TRBV5-4	TRBD2	-	TGTGCCAGCACTACTAGCGGGGGGACATACAATGAGCAGTTCTTC	CASTTSGGTYNEQFF
TRBJ1-5	TRBV15	TRBD1	-	TGTGCCACCAGCAGAGAAGGGGGGACAGGGGGCGCGCCCCAGCATTTT	CATSREGGTGGAPQHF
TRBJ2-7	TRBV28	-	-	TGTGCCAGCGGGGCCCGCTACGAGCAGTACTTC	CASGARYEQYF
TRBJ2-1	TRBV5-1	-	few	TGCGCCAGCAGCTCCGGCGGGACGGTGTCCTACAATGAGCAGTTCTTC	CASSSGGTVSYNEQFF
TRBJ2-6	TRBV15	-	-	TGTGCCACCAGCAGAGATCAGACAGCTTCTTGGTCTGGGGCCAACGTCCTGACTTTC	CATSRDQTASWSGANVLTF
TRBJ2-2	TRBV5-1	TRBD1	-	TGCGCCAGCAGCCCGGGACAGGGGGACACCGGGGAGCTGTTTTTT	CASSPGQGDTGELFF
TRBJ2-3	TRBV6-4	TRBD2	-	TGTGCCACCGATGGCCCGGGACTAGAAACAGATACGCAGTATTTT	CATDGPGLETDTQYF
TRBJ2-7	TRBV5-1	-	-	TGCGCCAGCAGCCTTTACAGGGGAGGCGGTTACGAGCAGTACTTC	CASSLYRGGGYEQYF
TRBJ2-7	TRBV19	-	-	TGTGCCACCTCCAGGTCCTCCTACGAGCAGTACTTC	CATSRSSYEQYF
TRBJ2-5	TRBV7-3	-	-	TGTGCCAGCAGCTTAGTAGGCGCGGGGGCCGGGACCCAGTACTTC	CASSLVGAGAGTQYF
TRBJ1-5	TRBV6-6	-	-	TGTGCCAGCAGGCCGGACAGTCTTAGCAATCAGCCCCAGCATTTT	CASRPDSLSNQPQHF
TRBJ1-1	TRBV7-2	-	-	TGTGCCAGCAGCTTAGGTGGGGCGAACACTGAAGCTTTCTTT	CASSLGGANTEAFF
TRBJ1-4	TRBV7-8	TRBD1	-	TGTGCCAGCAGCCGAGACAGGGGGCGGGTGTATGAAAAACTGTTTTTT	CASSRDRGRVYEKLFF
TRBJ2-7	TRBV5-4	-	-	TGTGCCAGCAGCTTGGATGAGGGTTACGAGCAGTACTTC	CASSLDEGYEQYF
TRBJ1-1	TRBV6-5	TRBD1	-	TGTGCCAGCAGCCGGACAGGGGCCACTGAAGCTTTCTTT	CASSRTGATEAFF
TRBJ1-2	TRBV4-3	TRBD1	-	TGCGCCAGCAGCCAAGGGGGCGGGACAGCTAACTATGGCTACACCTTC	CASSQGGGTANYGYTF
TRBJ1-4	TRBV7-9	-	-	TGTGCCAGCAGCCCCGGCGGTGGATCTAATGAAAAACTGTTTTTT	CASSPGGGSNEKLFF
TRBJ2-5	TRBV5-6	TRBD2	-	TGTGCCAGCAGCTTCCCATCGGGGGGGATAGAGACCCAGTACTTC	CASSFPSGGIETQYF